This T cell receptor (beta chain) was sequenced for a study of T cells in Graves' hyperthyroidism and ophthalmopathy. Overall study findings and caveats: Appearing also in blood were most of the thyroid clonotypes expanded above 0.001.

Of note for this clonotype: Antigen unknown.

Trimming removed 7 bases from V and 3 bases from J, with 12 bases in between. This CDR3 comprises 14 residues. Amplification of TCR beta CDR3 regions was performed using RNA transcripts as template. In the first-round RT-PCR of the TCR CDR3, the HTBI primer set was used. TCRdb used MiXCR to reprocess the multiplex PCR reads, holding one entry per CDR3 protein. There are fewer than 400,000 distinct CDR3 sequences in the sample; over 12% occur only once, and 28% lies in the top ten. Source material: blood. This receptor was identified in a man over 45 with Graves' ophthalmopathy. J is TRBJ2-2 and V is TRBV12-3 or TRBV12-4; D is tentatively TRBD1 or TRBD2 (5 bases each). CDR3 sequence: CASTGTIYTGELFF. Here the CDR3 DNA reads TGTGCCAGCACCGGGACCATATACACCGGGGAGCTGTTTTTT.